The next 21 T cell receptor beta chains were all read from a single sample in a study of cytomegalovirus exposure and HLA in healthy donors. With 60 Vbeta and 13 Jbeta primers, the PCR was carried out. Generated by immunoSEQ multiplex PCR, the TCRdb table keeps only in-frame clones and is missing some. The table has around 130,000 clones, under 90% seen once. The sequenced material came from PBMCs. Every receptor here comes from a man aged 18 to 30 in good health and CMV-seronegative.

V is TRBV7-8 and J is TRBJ2-7; D may be TRBD1 (5 bases). Germline loops: CDR1 SGHVS, CDR2 FQNEAQ. The CDR3 has 13 amino acids. The V gene lost 3 bases and the J gene lost 4 bases, with 10 bases spanning the gap. CDR3: CASSFRGGYEQYF. CDR3 nucleotides: TGTGCCAGCAGCTTTAGGGGTGGGTACGAGCAGTACTTC.

The V and J genes are TRBV18 and TRBJ2-5; D is possibly TRBD1 (6 bases). CDR3 length: 13 residues. The V and J ends lost 8 bases and 4 bases respectively, with 14 bases between them. Germline-derived CDR1 and CDR2 are KGHSH and LQKENI. The CDR3 spells CASLQGWGETQYF. The CDR3 DNA follows: TGTGCCAGCCTACAGGGATGGGGAGAGACCCAGTACTTC. Full variable domain (rest looked up from reference TRBV18 and TRBJ2-5): NAGVMQNPRHLVRRRGQEARLRCSPMKGHSHVYWYRQLPEEGLKFMVYLQKENIIDESGMPKERFSAEFPKEGPSILRIQQVVRGDSAAYFCASLQGWGETQYFGPGTRLLVL.

The sample holds one count of this clone. The chain couples TRBV5-1 to TRBJ1-1; D possibly corresponds to TRBD1 (5 bases). Germline CDR1 SGHRS, CDR2 YFSETQ. Trimming cost V 5 bases and J 1 base, with 12 bases left between them. The CDR3 covers 14 residues. This CDR3 reads CASRGGRTNTEAFF. In nucleotides, the CDR3 is TGCGCCAGCAGGGGGGGACGGACGAACACTGAAGCTTTCTTT. Full variable domain (missing parts from reference TRBV5-1 and TRBJ1-1): KAGVTQTPRYLIKTRGQQVTLSCSPISGHRSVSWYQQTPGQGLQFLFEYFSETQRNKGNFPGRFSGRQFSNSRSEMNVSTLELGDSALYLCASRGGRTNTEAFFGQGTRLTVV.

This sequence joins TRBV9 and TRBJ2-2; 12 bases fit TRBD2. From germline, CDR1 is SGDLS and CDR2 YYNGEE. Trimming removed 2 bases from V and 10 bases from J; junction bases left unmatched: 12. The CDR3 sequence is 17 residues long. The CDR3 reads CASSVAPAASGGAELFF. CDR3 nucleotides: TGTGCCAGCAGCGTCGCTCCCGCGGCTAGCGGGGGGGCGGAGCTGTTTTTT.

About this clone itself: Being one base from a much bigger clone, this may be a read error. J is TRBJ2-1 and V is TRBV6-1, with 11 positions matching TRBD2. V was pared by 1 base and J by 4 bases, with 0 bases of the junction left unmatched. In germline, CDR1 is MNHNS, CDR2 SASEGT. The CDR3 has 15 amino acids. CDR3 region: CASSEVAGGYNEQFF. The CDR3 coding sequence is TGTGCCAGCAGTGAAGTAGCGGGGGGGTACAATGAGCAGTTCTTC.

This sequence joins TRBV15 and TRBJ1-2, with TRBD1 matching 7 bases. V lost 2 bases, J lost 8 bases, and 11 bases stayed unmatched. This CDR3 is built from 15 residues. Germline assignment: CDR1 LNHNV and CDR2 YYDKDF (reference sequence). The CDR3 here is CATSRTGVLSGGYTF. CDR3 coding DNA: TGTGCCACCAGCAGAACAGGGGTCTTATCGGGGGGCTACACCTTC. Full variable domain (missing parts from reference TRBV15 and TRBJ1-2): DAMVIQNPRYQVTQFGKPVTLSCSQTLNHNVMYWYQQKSSQAPKLLFHYYDKDFNNEADTPDNFQSRRPNTSFCFLDIRSPGLGDTAMYLCATSRTGVLSGGYTFGSGTRLTVV.

CDR3 region: CASSRDLREKLFF. The CDR3 coding sequence is TGTGCCAGCAGCCGGGACTTGCGGGAAAAACTGTTTTTT. This rearrangement joins TRBV14 to TRBJ1-4, with D perhaps TRBD1 (5 bases). Germline values: CDR1 SGHDN, CDR2 FVKESK. Trimming cost V 4 bases and J 8 bases, with 11 bases left between them. The CDR3 length is 13 residues.

V is TRBV9 and J is TRBJ1-1, with unresolved D. The germline gives CDR1 SGDLS, CDR2 YYNGEE. This CDR3 comprises 17 residues. The ends were cut back, 4 bases at V and 0 bases at J, with 19 bases in the middle. CDR3 sequence reads: CASSSPVTGAMNTEAFF. The CDR3 region has the DNA TGTGCCAGCAGCTCCCCAGTGACTGGAGCTATGAACACTGAAGCTTTCTTT.

The J gene is TRBJ1-3, the V gene TRBV5-1; D remains unclear. This CDR3 is built from 13 residues. V lost 8 bases and J 2 bases, leaving 11 bases between the germline ends. Germline V gene sequence: CDR1 SGHRS, CDR2 YFSETQ. CDR3 DNA: TGCGCCAGTTCAGGTGATGCTGGAAACACCATATATTTT. This translates into CASSGDAGNTIYF.

The genes are TRBV28 and TRBJ2-3; a weak D match, TRBD1 (6 bases). Trimming took 4 bases from V and 7 from J, leaving 12 bases between them. CDR3 size: 13 residues. The germline gives CDR1 MDHEN, CDR2 SYDVKM. CDR3 coding DNA: TGTGCCAGCAGTTACCAAACAGGGTATACGCAGTATTTT. It translates to CASSYQTGYTQYF.

The rearrangement links TRBV28 to TRBJ2-7; TRBD1 matches at 8 bases. The CDR3 has 16 residues. Losses at the gene ends were 5 bases for V and 1 base for J; bases not matched to a gene: 10. Germline V lookup: CDR1 MDHEN, CDR2 SYDVKM. The CDR3 region is CASSRPPGQASYEQYF. As DNA, the CDR3 is TGTGCCAGCAGTCGACCTCCGGGACAGGCTTCCTACGAGCAGTACTTC.

V usage is TRBV28 and J usage is TRBJ2-2; D might be TRBD1 (5 bases). In germline, CDR1 is MDHEN, CDR2 SYDVKM. The CDR3 has 17 residues. Between the trimmed V and J ends, which lost 3 bases and 0 bases, there was a span of 14 bases. CDR3 DNA sequence: TGTGCCAGCAGTTTTCCCAGCGACAGCGCGAACACCGGGGAGCTGTTTTTT. This encodes CASSFPSDSANTGELFF.

This clone appeared a single time. The chain recombines TRBV28 with TRBJ1-3; 8 positions match TRBD1. V lost 3 bases, J lost 3 bases, and 7 bases stayed unmatched. This CDR3 region has 16 residues. Germline V CDR1 and CDR2: MDHEN, SYDVKM. CDR3 sequence: CASSFRQGLGGNTIYF. Written as DNA, the CDR3 is TGTGCCAGCAGTTTCAGACAGGGGTTAGGTGGAAACACCATATATTTT.

V is TRBV4-3 and J is TRBJ1-1, with D tentatively TRBD1 (6 bases). This CDR3 contains 15 residues. Germline V gives CDR1 LGHNA, CDR2 YSLEER. The germline V and J ends were trimmed by 4 bases and 5 bases, with 17 bases remaining between them. CDR3 in DNA: TGCGCCAGCAGCCCCTGGGGGGGAAGGGGGACTGAAGCTTTCTTT. It is translated as CASSPWGGRGTEAFF.

The rearrangement uses TRBV29-1 and TRBJ1-2; 10 nucleotides align to TRBD1. The CDR3 is 13 residues long. V gave up 6 bases and J gave up 7 bases; unmatched junction bases: 8. Per germline, CDR1 SQVTM and CDR2 ANQGSEA. The CDR3 protein is CSVVDRGQSGYTF. The CDR3 nucleotides are TGCAGCGTGGTAGACAGGGGGCAGAGTGGCTACACCTTC.

CDR3 nucleotides: TGTGCCAGTAGTAAGAGAACTAGCGGGAACACAGATACGCAGTATTTT. This gives the protein CASSKRTSGNTDTQYF. V gene TRBV19 combines with J gene TRBJ2-3, with 10 bases fitting TRBD2. V dropped 4 bases and J dropped 2; count of bases not matched to a gene: 6. CDR1 is LNHDA, CDR2 SQIVND, per germline (reference sequence). The CDR3 loop spans 16 amino acids.

To note about this clone: The sample holds other DNA sequences that translate to the same CDR3. The chain links TRBV2 to TRBJ1-1, with unresolved D. The length of the CDR3 is 14 residues. Trimming stripped 1 base from V and 1 base from J, with 7 bases between. The germline V gene encodes CDR1 SNHLY and CDR2 FYNNEI. The CDR3 nucleotides are TGTGCCAGCAGTGAAGGACTTTCGAACACTGAAGCTTTCTTT. This encodes CASSEGLSNTEAFF.

J is TRBJ2-5 and V is TRBV27; 9 bases are a match to TRBD1. V shed 3 bases and J 5 bases; nucleotides not matched to a gene: 7. This CDR3 contains 15 residues. The V gene's germline CDR1 is MNHEY and CDR2 SMNVEV (reference sequence). The chain's CDR3 is CASSFGDRVGETQYF. The CDR3 region has the DNA TGTGCCAGCAGTTTTGGGGACAGGGTAGGGGAGACCCAGTACTTC.

This chain connects TRBV27 to TRBJ1-4; D is perhaps TRBD1 (5 bases). CDR3 length: 14 residues. Germline values: CDR1 MNHEY, CDR2 SMNVEV (reference sequence). V was trimmed by 9 bases and J by 8 bases, leaving 19 bases between them. CDR3 sequence reads: CASRRGYLNEKLFF. The CDR3 DNA reads TGTGCCAGTCGCCGGGGGTACCTAAACGAAAAACTGTTTTTT.

This sequence joins TRBV4-3 and TRBJ2-5; perhaps TRBD1 as D (5 bases). CDR3 length: 14 amino acids. V lost 0 bases and J lost 3, with 8 bases in between. Germline V lookup: CDR1 LGHNA, CDR2 YSLEER. This CDR3 reads CASSQDPGKETQYF. CDR3 sequence (DNA): TGCGCCAGCAGCCAAGACCCAGGGAAAGAGACCCAGTACTTC.

The V call is TRBV27, the J call TRBJ2-7, with TRBD2 identical over 7 bases. Germline V CDR1 and CDR2: MNHEY, SMNVEV (reference sequence). The CDR3 runs 15 residues. V dropped 5 bases and J dropped 2; count of bases not matched to a gene: 9. The CDR3 reads CASSSRWGGPYEQYF. CDR3 nucleotide sequence: TGTGCCAGCAGTAGTAGGTGGGGGGGTCCCTACGAGCAGTACTTC.